This T cell receptor beta chain appears in the sequencing data of a study of shared clonotypes between healthy human individuals. TCRdb's copy holds only in-frame clones and misses some; the assay was immunoSEQ multiplex PCR. This table holds millions of clones, about 92% found once. Findings and limits, study-wide: Memory subsets generally showed lower estimated richness than naive subsets.

Naive CD4+ cells were CD45RA-selected; the remaining cells were memory. As to this clone: Its antigen is still unknown.

Germline-derived CDR1 and CDR2 are KGHSH and LQKENI. The CDR3 has 15 residues. V was cut by 3 bases and J by 0 bases, with 12 bases left in between. The receptor comes from a young man in good health. Sequences were obtained from naive CD4+ T cells sorted from blood. Regarding subset: CD45RA+ positively selected. V gene TRBV18 combines with J gene TRBJ2-7; weak D call: TRBD2 (6 bases). In nucleotides, the CDR3 is TGTGCCAGCTCACCGCGACTAGAGAACTCCTACGAGCAGTACTTC. It specifies CASSPRLENSYEQYF. Using reference TRBV18 and TRBJ2-7 for the parts outside the CDR3, the full variable domain is NAGVMQNPRHLVRRRGQEARLRCSPMKGHSHVYWYRQLPEEGLKFMVYLQKENIIDESGMPKERFSAEFPKEGPSILRIQQVVRGDSAAYFCASSPRLENSYEQYFGPGTRLTVT.